A single sample gave rise to the 19 T cell receptor beta chains below, sequenced in a study of OX40 agonist ivuxolimab in advanced cancers. This table comes from immunoSEQ multiplex PCR, and its TCRdb copy is limited to in-frame clones, with some not included. The table records 50,000 to 70,000 clones, around four fifths of them present only once. This specimen was CD4+ or CD8+ T cells sorted from blood, taken in a trial of the OX40 agonist ivuxolimab. These receptors were obtained from an adult with an advanced solid tumor such as melanoma, head and neck, liver or kidney cancer.

The CDR3 sequence: CASSALGRFNEQFF. Here the CDR3 DNA reads TGTGCCAGCAGTGCCCTCGGGAGGTTCAATGAGCAGTTCTTC. V gene TRBV6-5 combines with J gene TRBJ2-1; 7 bases are shared with TRBD2. The CDR3 extends over 14 amino acids. The germline CDR1 and CDR2 sequences are MNHEY and SVGAGI. The V segment lost 5 bases and the J segment 6 bases; nucleotides outside the gene matches: 7.

As DNA, the CDR3 is TGTGCCAGCAGCGTTAGCCTTTTAGCTGAGACCCAGTACTTC. Its protein product is CASSVSLLAETQYF. The chain couples TRBV9 to TRBJ2-5; D gene unclear. The V gene's germline CDR1 is SGDLS and CDR2 YYNGEE. The V gene lost 2 bases and the J gene lost 5 bases, with 13 bases spanning the gap. This CDR3 is 14 amino acids long.

CDR3 in amino acids: CASSPGTSRSAGELFF. The CDR3 nucleotides read TGTGCCAGCAGCCCGGGGACTAGCAGGTCGGCCGGGGAGCTGTTTTTT. The J gene is TRBJ2-2, the V gene TRBV5-4; 9 positions agree with TRBD2. V lost 4 bases and J lost 6; bases outside the gene matches: 10. Germline CDR1 and CDR2: SGHNT and YYREEE (reference sequence). The CDR3 contains 16 residues.

The chain recombines TRBV10-3 with TRBJ2-7, with 14 bases lining up with TRBD2. CDR3 size: 17 residues. The ends lost 6 bases at V and 0 bases at J; junction bases unmatched: 7. The germline V gene has CDR1 ENHRY and CDR2 SYGVKD. The DNA of the CDR3 is TGTGCCATCAGGAGCGGGACTAGCGGGAGAGTCTCCTACGAGCAGTACTTC. Its protein is CAIRSGTSGRVSYEQYF.

The chain is built from TRBV5-4 and TRBJ2-7; tentatively, D is TRBD1 (6 bases). Germline CDR1 and CDR2: SGHNT and YYREEE (reference sequence). The germline V and J ends were trimmed by 4 bases and 4 bases, with 18 bases remaining between them. The CDR3 has 15 amino acids. The DNA of the CDR3 is TGTGCCAGCAGCCCCGCTACGGGACAAACGTACGAGCAGTACTTC. Residues: CASSPATGQTYEQYF.

This chain joins TRBV7-7 and TRBJ2-2; unclear D gene. This CDR3 spans 12 amino acids. In germline, CDR1 is SSHAT, CDR2 FNYEAQ (reference sequence). CDR3 nucleotide sequence: TGTGCAAGCCGTGAGCCCACCGGGGAGCTGTTTTTT. Translating gives CASREPTGELFF.

V is TRBV14 and J is TRBJ2-7; D may be TRBD1 (7 bases). CDR3 size: 14 residues. Germline V gene data show CDR1 as SGHDN and CDR2 as FVKESK. V shed 5 bases and J shed 4 bases, with 15 bases lying between them. DNA of the CDR3: TGTGCCAGCAGCTATCAGGGGGGAGCGTACGAGCAGTACTTC. Protein: CASSYQGGAYEQYF.

The V call is TRBV2, the J call TRBJ2-7; TRBD1 matches 10 bases. The CDR3 contains 14 residues. Looked up from germline, CDR1 is SNHLY and CDR2 is FYNNEI. The trim removed 6 bases at V and 9 bases at J, leaving 11 bases unmatched. The CDR3 coding sequence is TGTGCCAGCAGGTACGGGACAGGGGTTTTCGCGCAGTACTTC. Translating it yields CASRYGTGVFAQYF.

CDR3 DNA: TGTGCCAGCAGCTTGGGACAGATTGGAAACACCATATATTTT. Amino acid sequence: CASSLGQIGNTIYF. The chain combines TRBV5-6 with TRBJ1-3; TRBD1 might be the D (5 bases). The CDR3 totals 14 residues. Trimming cost V 0 bases and J 3 bases, with 7 bases left between them. From germline, CDR1 is SGHDT and CDR2 YYEEEE.

V gene TRBV18 combines with J gene TRBJ2-7; D uncertain. This CDR3 is 13 amino acids long. Trimming shortened V by 1 base and J by 4 bases, and 8 bases separated the two germline ends. CDR1 and CDR2 from the germline V gene are KGHSH and LQKENI. The CDR3 sequence: CASSPLLGYEQYF. Here the CDR3 DNA reads TGTGCCAGCTCACCACTCCTAGGATACGAGCAGTACTTC.

This clone was counted between two and nine times. The chain links TRBV13 to TRBJ2-1, with D perhaps assigned TRBD1 or TRBD2 (7 bases each). The CDR3 length is 16 residues. V was clipped by 4 bases and J by 6 bases, with 19 bases between them. Germline-derived CDR1 and CDR2 are PRHDT and FYEKMQ (reference sequence). CDR3 in DNA: TGTGCCAGCAGCTCCCGGGGCAGGGGGGGTCTCAATGAGCAGTTCTTC. It yields the protein CASSSRGRGGLNEQFF.

The CDR3 reads CASSIRAAGVHSYEQYF. For the CDR3, the DNA is TGTGCCAGCAGCATTAGAGCAGCGGGGGTGCACTCCTACGAGCAGTACTTC. The chain joins TRBV21-1 to TRBJ2-7; no DNA check was done on the table's D call, TRBD2. TRBV21-1 has pseudogene status. The CDR3 covers 17 residues.

The chain carries TRBV18 and TRBJ2-2; 8 nucleotides match TRBD1. With 3 bases clipped from V and 6 bases from J, the junction kept 15 bases outside the gene matches. This CDR3 spans 18 amino acids. Looked up from germline, CDR1 is KGHSH and CDR2 is LQKENI. CDR3 nucleotides: TGTGCCAGCTCACCTCGGAACGGACAGGGCATAGGTCCCGGGGAGCTGTTTTTT. Its translation: CASSPRNGQGIGPGELFF.

The V call is TRBV6-6, the J call TRBJ2-5; no clear D. The CDR3 sequence is 15 residues long. The germline V and J ends were trimmed by 2 bases and 4 bases, with 14 bases remaining between them. The germline gives CDR1 MNHNY, CDR2 SVGAGI (reference sequence). Written as DNA, the CDR3 is TGTGCCAGCAGTTACGACTTCAACTCTCCAGAGACCCAGTACTTC. Protein: CASSYDFNSPETQYF.

CDR3 in DNA: TGTGCCAGCAGCGACCGGGGAGGCTATCAGCCCCAGCATTTT. Translation: CASSDRGGYQPQHF. V is TRBV27 and J is TRBJ1-5; D gene uncertain. Germline V CDR1 and CDR2: MNHEY, SMNVEV (reference sequence). V lost 6 bases to trimming and J lost 5 bases, with 14 bases between them. The CDR3 extends over 14 amino acids.

This clone was seen only a few times. The chain links TRBV7-8 to TRBJ2-7; 10 bases fit TRBD1. This CDR3 region has 17 residues. The germline V gene encodes CDR1 SGHVS and CDR2 FQNEAQ. V was clipped by 5 bases and J by 5 bases; unmatched bases: 15. The chain's CDR3 is CASSPSGGDRGYNEQYF. In DNA form, the CDR3 reads TGTGCCAGCAGCCCTTCGGGAGGGGACAGGGGTTACAACGAGCAGTACTTC.

The rearrangement links TRBV2 to TRBJ2-3; TRBD2 is a possible D gene (5 bases). This CDR3 comprises 13 residues. Trimming cost V 8 bases and J 4 bases, with 13 bases left between them. Germline assignment: CDR1 SNHLY and CDR2 FYNNEI. The DNA for the CDR3 is TGTGCCAGCGGGAGTGGGGTTGCAGATACGCAGTATTTT. Protein product: CASGSGVADTQYF.

As DNA, the CDR3 is TGTGCCAGCAGCTTAGAGCGGGGGTGGACTGAAGCTTTCTTT. Protein product: CASSLERGWTEAFF. The V call is TRBV11-2, the J call TRBJ1-1, with a tentative D call TRBD1 (5 bases). The germline CDR1 and CDR2 sequences are SGHAT and FQNNGV. Deletions cut 0 bases from V and 5 bases from J, with 10 bases between. The CDR3 has 14 residues. Drawing the rest from reference TRBV11-2 and TRBJ1-1, the complete variable domain is EAGVAQSPRYKIIEKRQSVAFWCNPISGHATLYWYQQILGQGPKLLIQFQNNGVVDDSQLPKDRFSAERLKGVDSTLKIQPAKLEDSAVYLCASSLERGWTEAFFGQGTRLTVV.

This clone has just one count. This chain uses TRBV6-1 with TRBJ1-5, with 9 bases lining up with TRBD1. The trim removed 6 bases at V and 6 bases at J, leaving 9 bases unmatched. Germline CDR1 reads MNHNS; CDR2 reads SASEGT. The CDR3 length is 15 residues. DNA of the CDR3: TGTGCCAGCAGGAACTCCGGGACAGGGCTTCAGCCCCAGCATTTT. It specifies CASRNSGTGLQPQHF.